Shown below are 27 T cell receptor beta chains from a single sample sequenced in a study of radiation and T cells in renal cell carcinoma. Clones were sequenced by immunoSEQ multiplex PCR, and TCRdb holds only the in-frame ones, with some missing. The data show tens of thousands of clones, 65% to 90% seen once. As to time point: blood 2 weeks post-SBRT. Stated treatment: 15 Gy SBRT to primary tumor, nephrectomy 4 weeks later. This specimen consisted of blood, obtained from a patient whose treatment included radiotherapy and nephrectomy. All receptors derive from a woman aged 50 to 60 with renal cell carcinoma.

The chain uses TRBV6-5 and TRBJ1-2; the D gene is possibly TRBD1 (6 bases). Germline CDR1 reads MNHEY; CDR2 reads SVGAGI. The CDR3 consists of 16 residues. V was shortened by 3 bases and J by 5 bases, with 19 bases between the two germline ends. The CDR3 sequence is CASSYIASRQGYGYTF. In nucleotides, the CDR3 is TGTGCCAGCAGTTATATTGCCTCGAGGCAGGGGTATGGCTACACCTTC.

The chain links TRBV4-1 to TRBJ2-3; 7 bases fit TRBD2. Germline V gives CDR1 MGHRA, CDR2 YSYEKL. This CDR3 is 17 amino acids long. The V and J ends lost 4 bases and 3 bases, in that order; junction bases with no gene match: 13. CDR3: CASSPLGTGGSTDTQYF. Written as DNA, the CDR3 is TGCGCCAGCAGCCCCCTAGGTACTGGCGGGAGTACAGATACGCAGTATTTT.

The chain has TRBV15 and TRBJ2-1; D perhaps matches TRBD2 (7 bases). Deletions cut 0 bases from V and 10 bases from J, with 13 bases between. The germline V gene has CDR1 LNHNV and CDR2 YYDKDF (reference sequence). CDR3 size: 14 residues. CDR3: CATSRDEGGGEQFF. In nucleotides, the CDR3 is TGTGCCACCAGCAGAGATGAGGGGGGAGGGGAGCAGTTCTTC.

This chain joins TRBV5-1 and TRBJ2-3; D perhaps matches TRBD2 (6 bases). The germline V gene has CDR1 SGHRS and CDR2 YFSETQ. The CDR3 consists of 18 residues. V was shortened by 4 bases and J by 0 bases, with 21 bases between the two germline ends. The CDR3 bases are TGCGCCAGCAGCCGACGGGGAGTAGCGGCCTCTAGCACAGATACGCAGTATTTT. It yields the protein CASSRRGVAASSTDTQYF.

This sequence joins TRBV2 and TRBJ1-2, with D possibly TRBD1 on 5 matching bases. V dropped 3 bases and J dropped 0 bases, with 8 bases sitting between them. The germline V gene encodes CDR1 SNHLY and CDR2 FYNNEI. There are 14 residues in the CDR3. CDR3 residues: CASSDSRANYGYTF. In DNA, the CDR3 is TGTGCCAGCAGTGACTCCAGGGCTAACTATGGCTACACCTTC.

The rearrangement uses TRBV28 and TRBJ2-5, with a weak D call TRBD2 (7 bases). The V gene's germline CDR1 is MDHEN and CDR2 SYDVKM. This CDR3 region has 14 residues. Trimming pared 11 bases from V and 7 bases from J, leaving 23 bases between. CDR3 bases: TGTGCCGTACAAGGGGGACTAAAAGACGGGACCCAGTACTTC. Translated: CAVQGGLKDGTQYF. The whole variable domain, remainder taken from reference TRBV28 and TRBJ2-5, is DVKVTQSSRYLVKRTGEKVFLECVQDMDHENMFWYRQDPGLGLRLIYFSYDVKMKEKGDIPEGYSVSREKKERFSLILESASTNQTSMYLCAVQGGLKDGTQYFGPGTRLLVL.

This chain links TRBV11-2 with TRBJ2-7, with 9 nucleotides matching TRBD2. The CDR3 contains 15 residues. V shed 0 bases, J shed 3 bases, and the junction held 3 bases outside the gene matches. Germline assignment: CDR1 SGHAT and CDR2 FQNNGV. CDR3: CASSLESSGVYEQYF. The CDR3 coding sequence is TGTGCCAGCAGCTTAGAGTCTAGCGGGGTCTACGAGCAGTACTTC.

J is TRBJ1-1 and V is TRBV6-5, with D unclear. V dropped 5 bases and J dropped 3 bases, with 10 bases sitting between them. The CDR3 totals 13 residues. CDR1 MNHEY and CDR2 SVGAGI come from the germline V gene. DNA for the CDR3: TGTGCCAGCAGTCGCCGTGGGGACACTGAAGCTTTCTTT. As protein: CASSRRGDTEAFF.

This chain links TRBV7-2 with TRBJ1-5; D remains ambiguous. Germline CDR1 is SGHTA and CDR2 is FQGNSA. This CDR3 contains 15 residues. V was trimmed by 5 bases and J by 8 bases, leaving 19 bases between them. In nucleotides, the CDR3 is TGTGCCAGCAGCCCCACTTCGGGTGTTGGGGAGCCCCAGCATTTT. Translation gives CASSPTSGVGEPQHF.

This chain uses TRBV7-9 with TRBJ2-1, with 9 nucleotides matching TRBD2. The CDR3 covers 16 residues. Per the germline V gene, CDR1 is SEHNR and CDR2 is FQNEAQ (reference sequence). Losses at the gene ends were 5 bases for V and 7 bases for J; bases not matched to a gene: 12. The CDR3 sequence is CASSRTSGGPENEQFF. For the CDR3, the DNA is TGTGCCAGCAGCCGCACAAGCGGGGGGCCGGAGAATGAGCAGTTCTTC. The whole variable domain, filled in from reference TRBV7-9 and TRBJ2-1, reads DTGVSQNPRHKITKRGQNVTFRCDPISEHNRLYWYRQTLGQGPEFLTYFQNEAQLEKSRLLSDRFSAERPKGSFSTLEIQRTEQGDSAMYLCASSRTSGGPENEQFFGPGTRLTVL.

This sequence joins TRBV7-3 and TRBJ1-1, with 10 bases lining up with TRBD1. Germline V gene lookup returns CDR1 SGHTA and CDR2 FQGTGA. The CDR3 runs 14 residues. The V segment lost 4 bases and the J segment 4 bases; nucleotides outside the gene matches: 3. CDR3 loop: CASSSGQGTTEAFF. The CDR3 DNA reads as TGTGCCAGCAGCTCGGGACAGGGGACCACTGAAGCTTTCTTT. Full variable domain (rest looked up from reference TRBV7-3 and TRBJ1-1): GAGVSQTPSNKVTEKGKYVELRCDPISGHTALYWYRQSLGQGPEFLIYFQGTGAADDSGLPNDRFFAVRPEGSVSTLKIQRTERGDSAVYLCASSSGQGTTEAFFGQGTRLTVV.

The CDR3 is CASSLASRRGRGYTF. The CDR3 DNA reads as TGTGCCAGCAGCTTAGCCTCCCGCAGGGGACGTGGCTACACCTTC. This chain uses TRBV7-9 with TRBJ1-2; TRBD1 is a possible D gene (6 bases). V was cut by 0 bases and J by 7 bases, with 15 bases left in between. CDR3 length: 15 residues. Germline-derived CDR1 and CDR2 are SEHNR and FQNEAQ (reference sequence).

This chain uses TRBV18 with TRBJ1-1; D is uncertain. Germline lookup yields CDR1 KGHSH and CDR2 LQKENI. The CDR3 is 15 amino acids. The V end was cut by 0 bases, the J end by 1 base, with 9 bases between. CDR3 amino acids: CASSPPGWRNTEAFF. In DNA, the CDR3 is TGTGCCAGCTCACCACCAGGGTGGCGGAACACTGAAGCTTTCTTT.

The chain joins TRBV7-2 to TRBJ2-3; 15 bases are a match to TRBD2. The V gene's germline CDR1 is SGHTA and CDR2 FQGNSA. V shed 4 bases and J 3 bases; nucleotides not matched to a gene: 5. The CDR3 contains 17 residues. CDR3 loop: CASSSGLAGGRTDTQYF. CDR3 bases: TGTGCCAGCAGCTCGGGACTAGCGGGGGGACGAACAGATACGCAGTATTTT.

The CDR3 sequence is CASSRGDSYNEQFF. The CDR3 DNA reads as TGTGCCAGTAGCCGGGGGGACTCATACAATGAGCAGTTCTTC. The rearrangement uses TRBV19 and TRBJ2-1; 7 bases are shared with TRBD2. The ends lost 6 bases at V and 4 bases at J; junction bases unmatched: 6. The CDR3 is 14 residues long. Germline-derived CDR1 and CDR2 are LNHDA and SQIVND (reference sequence). Complete variable domain (other parts from reference TRBV19 and TRBJ2-1): DGGITQSPKYLFRKEGQNVTLSCEQNLNHDAMYWYRQDPGQGLRLIYYSQIVNDFQKGDIAEGYSVSREKKESFPLTVTSAQKNPTAFYLCASSRGDSYNEQFFGPGTRLTVL.

The rearrangement joins TRBV6-6 to TRBJ2-1, with 7 bases that match TRBD2. J gave up 6 bases and V 7 bases, and 6 bases lay outside the gene matches. In germline, CDR1 is MNHNY, CDR2 SVGAGI (reference sequence). The CDR3 spans 13 residues. The CDR3 sequence: CASNTLALNEQFF. CDR3 nucleotide sequence: TGTGCCAGCAACACACTAGCGCTCAATGAGCAGTTCTTC.

This chain links TRBV2 with TRBJ2-5; TRBD1 aligns across 12 bases. Losses at the gene ends were 6 bases for V and 4 bases for J; bases not matched to a gene: 6. CDR3 length: 15 amino acids. From germline, CDR1 is SNHLY and CDR2 FYNNEI. CDR3 nucleotides: TGTGCCAGCAGCGCCGGGACAGGGGGCGCAGAGACCCAGTACTTC. Translating gives CASSAGTGGAETQYF.

This clone was detected only a few times. Written as DNA, the CDR3 is TGTGCCAGCAGCTTGGTACAGGGTCGTGAAGCTTTCTTT. Its protein product is CASSLVQGREAFF. The chain employs TRBV7-9 and TRBJ1-1, with a weak D call TRBD1 (6 bases). This CDR3 has 13 amino acids. V was trimmed by 3 bases and J by 7 bases, leaving 12 bases between them. The germline gives CDR1 SEHNR, CDR2 FQNEAQ (reference sequence).

The chain has TRBV5-6 and TRBJ2-7, with 9 bases matching TRBD2. J gave up 1 base and V 3 bases, and 8 bases lay outside the gene matches. There are 16 residues in the CDR3. Germline CDR1 reads SGHDT; CDR2 reads YYEEEE. CDR3: CASSSSLAGHSYEQYF. The CDR3 nucleotides read TGTGCCAGCAGCTCGTCTCTAGCGGGACATTCCTACGAGCAGTACTTC.

V gene TRBV28 combines with J gene TRBJ2-7, with no clear D. V was clipped by 3 bases and J by 2 bases, with 5 bases between them. The CDR3 is 12 amino acids. Germline CDR1 MDHEN, CDR2 SYDVKM. The CDR3 protein is CASSFRPYEQYF. CDR3 sequence (DNA): TGTGCCAGCAGTTTTAGGCCCTACGAGCAGTACTTC. Full variable domain (outside the CDR3, taken from reference TRBV28 and TRBJ2-7): DVKVTQSSRYLVKRTGEKVFLECVQDMDHENMFWYRQDPGLGLRLIYFSYDVKMKEKGDIPEGYSVSREKKERFSLILESASTNQTSMYLCASSFRPYEQYFGPGTRLTVT.

This clone was seen a few times. V usage is TRBV5-5 and J usage is TRBJ2-7; D might be TRBD1 (6 bases). This CDR3 is 15 amino acids long. Germline assignment: CDR1 SGHKS and CDR2 YYEKEE (reference sequence). The V and J ends lost 0 bases and 4 bases respectively, with 14 bases between them. The chain's CDR3 is CASSLGQVGDYEQYF. CDR3 coding DNA: TGTGCCAGCAGCTTGGGACAGGTAGGGGATTACGAGCAGTACTTC.

This chain links TRBV7-9 with TRBJ2-7; D gene unclear. V lost 4 bases and J 0 bases, leaving 13 bases between the germline ends. This CDR3 is 15 amino acids long. Germline-derived CDR1 and CDR2 are SEHNR and FQNEAQ (reference sequence). The CDR3: CASSSNAVSSYEQYF. The CDR3 region has the DNA TGTGCCAGCAGCTCAAATGCAGTAAGCTCCTACGAGCAGTACTTC.

This clone was picked up one time. V gene TRBV5-1 combines with J gene TRBJ1-2; possible D gene TRBD1, 5 bases. The V end lost 6 bases, the J end lost 0 bases, and 6 bases lay between the germline ends. CDR1 and CDR2 (germline): SGHRS, YFSETQ. This CDR3 has 12 amino acids. The CDR3 here is CASTGPNYGYTF. CDR3 coding DNA: TGCGCCAGCACAGGGCCTAACTATGGCTACACCTTC.

The chain carries TRBV15 and TRBJ1-5; no clear D gene. CDR1 and CDR2 (germline): LNHNV, YYDKDF (reference sequence). Trimming pared 1 base from V and 0 bases from J, leaving 16 bases between. CDR3 length: 18 residues. CDR3 bases: TGTGCCACCAGCAGAGTAAGAGCGGGAAAAAATAGCAATCAGCCCCAGCATTTT. The encoded protein is CATSRVRAGKNSNQPQHF.

This clone was counted between two and nine times. The gene calls are TRBV4-1 and TRBJ1-5; TRBD1 agrees at 7 bases. This CDR3 contains 17 residues. Germline V CDR1 and CDR2: MGHRA, YSYEKL. The ends lost 0 bases at V and 9 bases at J; junction bases unmatched: 14. The CDR3 loop is CASSQDTGARVIRPQHF. The CDR3 DNA follows: TGCGCCAGCAGCCAAGACACAGGGGCCAGGGTAATTCGGCCCCAGCATTTT.

V usage is TRBV28 and J usage is TRBJ2-3, with 7 bases aligning to TRBD2. V trimming: 7 bases; J trimming: 5 bases; junction bases outside the gene matches: 9. Germline values: CDR1 MDHEN, CDR2 SYDVKM. The CDR3 runs 14 residues. The CDR3 DNA follows: TGTGCCAGCAACCTGGCGGGAGTGGTAGATACGCAGTATTTT. Encoded protein: CASNLAGVVDTQYF.

V usage is TRBV28 and J usage is TRBJ1-4; D is unclear. CDR1 MDHEN and CDR2 SYDVKM come from the germline V gene. CDR3 length equals 15 residues. Trimming took off 5 bases at V and 5 bases at J, with 15 bases between the two ends. CDR3 residues: CASSPSFPSNEKLFF. The CDR3, as DNA: TGTGCCAGCAGTCCAAGTTTCCCTTCGAATGAAAAACTGTTTTTT.